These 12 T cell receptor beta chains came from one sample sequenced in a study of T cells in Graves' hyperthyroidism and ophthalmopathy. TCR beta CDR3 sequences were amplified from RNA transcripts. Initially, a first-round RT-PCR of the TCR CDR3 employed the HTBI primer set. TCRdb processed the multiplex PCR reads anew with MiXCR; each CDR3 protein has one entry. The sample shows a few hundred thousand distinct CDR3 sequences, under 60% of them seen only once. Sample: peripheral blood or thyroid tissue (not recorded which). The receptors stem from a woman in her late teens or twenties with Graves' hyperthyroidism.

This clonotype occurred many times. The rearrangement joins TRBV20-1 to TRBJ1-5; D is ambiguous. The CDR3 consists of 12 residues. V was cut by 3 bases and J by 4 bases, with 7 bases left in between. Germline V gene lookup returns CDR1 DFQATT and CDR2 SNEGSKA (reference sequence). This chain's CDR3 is CSASQINQPQHF. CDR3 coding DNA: TGCAGTGCTAGCCAAATTAATCAGCCCCAGCATTTT.

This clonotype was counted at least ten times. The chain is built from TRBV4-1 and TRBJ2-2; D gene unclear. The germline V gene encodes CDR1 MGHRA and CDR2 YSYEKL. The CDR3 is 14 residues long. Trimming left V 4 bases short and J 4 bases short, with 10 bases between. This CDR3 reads CASSPNPITGELFF. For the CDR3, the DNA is TGCGCCAGCAGCCCTAACCCAATCACCGGGGAGCTGTTTTTT.

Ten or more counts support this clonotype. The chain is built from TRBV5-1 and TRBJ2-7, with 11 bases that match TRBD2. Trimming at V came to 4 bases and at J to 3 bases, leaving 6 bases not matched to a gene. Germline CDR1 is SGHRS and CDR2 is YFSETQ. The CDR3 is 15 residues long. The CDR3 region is CASSPRGLADYEQYF. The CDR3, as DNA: TGCGCCAGCAGCCCGCGGGGACTAGCGGACTACGAGCAGTACTTC.

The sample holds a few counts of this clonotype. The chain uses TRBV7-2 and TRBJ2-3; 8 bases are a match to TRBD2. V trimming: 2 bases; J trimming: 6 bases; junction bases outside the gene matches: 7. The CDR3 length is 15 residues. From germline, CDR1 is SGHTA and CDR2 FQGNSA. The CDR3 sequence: CASSLSSGSADTQYF. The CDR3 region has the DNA TGTGCCAGCAGCTTATCCAGCGGGAGTGCTGATACGCAGTATTTT.

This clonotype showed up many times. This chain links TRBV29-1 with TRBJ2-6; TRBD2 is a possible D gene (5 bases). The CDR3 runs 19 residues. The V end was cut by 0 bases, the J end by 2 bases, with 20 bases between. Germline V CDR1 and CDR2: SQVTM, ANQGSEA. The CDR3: CSVEESGYKGGPGANVLTF. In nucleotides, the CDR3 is TGCAGCGTTGAAGAGTCGGGATACAAGGGCGGCCCTGGGGCCAACGTCCTGACTTTC.

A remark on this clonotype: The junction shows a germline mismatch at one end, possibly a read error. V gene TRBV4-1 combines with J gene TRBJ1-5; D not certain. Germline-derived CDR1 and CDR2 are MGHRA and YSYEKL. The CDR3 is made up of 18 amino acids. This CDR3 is CASSQDRLQCGGNQPQHF. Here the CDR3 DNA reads TGTGCCAGCAGCCAAGATCGTCTGCAGTGCGGAGGCAATCAGCCCCAGCATTTT.

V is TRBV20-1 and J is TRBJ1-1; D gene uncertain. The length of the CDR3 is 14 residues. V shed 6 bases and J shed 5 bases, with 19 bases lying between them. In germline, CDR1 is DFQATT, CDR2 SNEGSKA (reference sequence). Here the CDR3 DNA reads TGCAGTGCGGGCGGACTAGCGGGAGTTACTGAAGCTTTCTTT. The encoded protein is CSAGGLAGVTEAFF.

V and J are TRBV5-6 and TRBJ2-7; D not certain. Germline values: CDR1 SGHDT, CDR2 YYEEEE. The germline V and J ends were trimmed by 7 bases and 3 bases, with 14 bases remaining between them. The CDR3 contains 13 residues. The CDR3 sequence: CASARTENYEQYF. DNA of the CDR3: TGTGCCAGCGCCAGGACGGAGAACTACGAGCAGTACTTC. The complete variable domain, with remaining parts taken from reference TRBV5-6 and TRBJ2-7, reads DAGVTQSPTHLIKTRGQQVTLRCSPKSGHDTVSWYQQALGQGPQFIFQYYEEEERQRGNFPDRFSGHQFPNYSSELNVNALLLGDSALYLCASARTENYEQYFGPGTRLTVT.

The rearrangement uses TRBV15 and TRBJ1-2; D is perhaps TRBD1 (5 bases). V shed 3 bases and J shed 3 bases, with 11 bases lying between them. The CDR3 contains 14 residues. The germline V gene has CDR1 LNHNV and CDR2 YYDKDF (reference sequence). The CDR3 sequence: CATSSPTEYYGYTF. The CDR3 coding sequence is TGTGCCACCAGCAGCCCGACAGAGTACTATGGCTACACCTTC.

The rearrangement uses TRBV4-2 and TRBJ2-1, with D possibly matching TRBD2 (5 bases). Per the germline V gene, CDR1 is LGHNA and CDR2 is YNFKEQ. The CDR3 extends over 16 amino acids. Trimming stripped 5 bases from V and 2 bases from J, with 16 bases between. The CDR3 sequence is CASSLAKGGAYNEQFF. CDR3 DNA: TGTGCCAGCAGCTTAGCGAAGGGCGGAGCCTACAATGAGCAGTTCTTC.

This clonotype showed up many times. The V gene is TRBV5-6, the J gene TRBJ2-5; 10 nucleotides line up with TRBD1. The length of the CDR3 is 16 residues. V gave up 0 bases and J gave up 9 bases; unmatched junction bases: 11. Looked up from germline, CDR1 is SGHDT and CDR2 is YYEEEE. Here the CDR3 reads CASSLAGTGAPKSQYF. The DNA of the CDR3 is TGTGCCAGCAGCTTGGCCGGGACAGGGGCCCCCAAGTCCCAGTACTTC.

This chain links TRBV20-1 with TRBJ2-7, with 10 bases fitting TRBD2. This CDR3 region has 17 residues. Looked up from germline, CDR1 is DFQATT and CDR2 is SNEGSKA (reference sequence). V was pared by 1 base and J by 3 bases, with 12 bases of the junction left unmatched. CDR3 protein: CSARGGLAGEIDYEQYF. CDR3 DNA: TGCAGTGCTAGAGGAGGTCTAGCGGGAGAGATAGACTACGAGCAGTACTTC.